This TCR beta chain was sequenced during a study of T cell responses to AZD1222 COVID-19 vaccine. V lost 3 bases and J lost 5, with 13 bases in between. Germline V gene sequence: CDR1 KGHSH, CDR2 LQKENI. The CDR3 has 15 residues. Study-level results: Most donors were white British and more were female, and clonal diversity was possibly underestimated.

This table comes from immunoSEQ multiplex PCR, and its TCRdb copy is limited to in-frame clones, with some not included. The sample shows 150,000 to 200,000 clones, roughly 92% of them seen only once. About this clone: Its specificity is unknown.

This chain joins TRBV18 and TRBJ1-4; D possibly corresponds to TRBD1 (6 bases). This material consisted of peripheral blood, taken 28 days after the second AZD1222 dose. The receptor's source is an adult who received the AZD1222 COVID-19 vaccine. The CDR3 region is CASSPSRGLNEKLFF. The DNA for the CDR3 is TGTGCCAGCTCACCTTCCAGGGGATTGAATGAAAAACTGTTTTTT.